Ten or more counts support the clone carrying this TCR beta chain. Its antigen is undetermined. This entry belongs to a study of glioma-infiltrating T cells. General study results and limits: CDR3 overlap between tissue and blood was very small. Gliomas, especially low-grade, showed above-expected tissue-blood divergence; non-neoplastic patients showed below.

TCR alpha and beta CDR3 regions were amplified from RNA using iRepertoire nested multiplex PCR. Tissue mRNA or PBMC total RNA, roughly 95-400 ng, went into one-step reverse transcription and amplification. TCRdb recomputed calls from the multiplex PCR reads with MiXCR, one row per CDR3 protein. Of 150,000 to 200,000 distinct CDR3 sequences in the sample, around 40% were seen once. The CDR3 runs 16 residues. V shed 5 bases, J shed 4 bases, and the junction held 10 bases outside the gene matches. CDR1 and CDR2 (germline): MDHEN, SYDVKM. This clonotype originated in a human donor with low-grade glioma or glioblastoma, undergoing nonglioma brain surgery, or in good health (not recorded which). The material sequenced was glioma tissue, nonneoplastic brain tissue, or PBMCs (not recorded which). The chain recombines TRBV28 with TRBJ1-2; 10 positions match TRBD1. CDR3 protein: CASSPPYRDRGYGYTF. The CDR3 nucleotides read TGTGCCAGCAGTCCTCCCTACCGGGACAGGGGCTATGGCTACACCTTC.